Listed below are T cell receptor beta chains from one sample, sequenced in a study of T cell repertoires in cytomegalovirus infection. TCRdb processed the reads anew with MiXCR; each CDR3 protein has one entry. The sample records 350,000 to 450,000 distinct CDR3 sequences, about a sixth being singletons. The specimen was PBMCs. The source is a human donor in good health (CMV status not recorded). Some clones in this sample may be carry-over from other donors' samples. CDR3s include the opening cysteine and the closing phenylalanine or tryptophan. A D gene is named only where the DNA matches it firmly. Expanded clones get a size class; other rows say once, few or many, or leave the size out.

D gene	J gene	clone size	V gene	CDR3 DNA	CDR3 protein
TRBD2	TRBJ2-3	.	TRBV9	TGTGCCAGCAGCGTAGAGCTAGCGGTCATTACGCAGTATTTT	CASSVELAVITQYF
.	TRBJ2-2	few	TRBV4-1	TGCGCCAGCAGCCATCTAGGGACTTCGAACACCGGGGAGCTGTTTTTT	CASSHLGTSNTGELFF
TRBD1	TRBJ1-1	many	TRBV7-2	TGTGCCAGCCGAACAGGGGGCTGGACTGAAGCTTTCTTT	CASRTGGWTEAFF
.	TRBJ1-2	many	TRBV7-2	TGTGCCAGCCTGGGAAGTAGATGGAACTATGGCTACACCTTC	CASLGSRWNYGYTF
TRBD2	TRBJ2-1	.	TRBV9	TGTGCCAGCAGCGGCGCGACTAGCGGGACTGAGCAGTTCTTC	CASSGATSGTEQFF
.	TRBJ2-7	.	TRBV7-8	TGTGCCAGCAGCTTAACTTACTTATCCTACGAGCAGTACTTC	CASSLTYLSYEQYF
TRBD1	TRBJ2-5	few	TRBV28	TGTGCCAGCAGCCTGATTGGGACAGAAGAGACCCAGTACTTC	CASSLIGTEETQYF
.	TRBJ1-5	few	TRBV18	TGTGCCAGCTCACCTACCGGCGGGGGTGGAAGTCAGCCCCAGCATTTT	CASSPTGGGGSQPQHF
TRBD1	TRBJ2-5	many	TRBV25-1	TGTGCCAGCAGTGACCCCGACAGGGGGCCCCAAGAGACCCAGTACTTC	CASSDPDRGPQETQYF
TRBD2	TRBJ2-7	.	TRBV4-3	TGCGCCAGCAGCCGCGAATGGATAGCGGGGGCCTACGAGCAGTACTTC	CASSREWIAGAYEQYF
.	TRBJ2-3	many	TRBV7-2	TGTGCCAGCAGCTTAGGAGAAGGAGATACGCAGTATTTT	CASSLGEGDTQYF
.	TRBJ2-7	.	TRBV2	TGTGCCAGCGGCGACAACGAGCAGTACTTC	CASGDNEQYF
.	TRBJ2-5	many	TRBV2	TGTGCCAGCAGTGATTCGGCAGGCGTATTCGAGACCCAGTACTTC	CASSDSAGVFETQYF
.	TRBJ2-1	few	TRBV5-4	TGTGCCAGCAGCTTGGGAGCTCCCAGCTCCTACAATGAGCAGTTCTTC	CASSLGAPSSYNEQFF
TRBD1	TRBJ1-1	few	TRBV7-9	TGTGCCAGCAGCCCTGAGGACAGGGGACCTGAAGCTTTCTTT	CASSPEDRGPEAFF
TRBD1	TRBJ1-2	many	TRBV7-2	TGTGCCAGCAGCTCCCTGGGACAGTACTATGGCTACACCTTC	CASSSLGQYYGYTF
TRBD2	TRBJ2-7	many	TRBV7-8	TGTGCCAGCAGCTTAGCCCTAGCGGGAGGTACCTACGAGCAGTACTTC	CASSLALAGGTYEQYF
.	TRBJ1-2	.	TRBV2	TGTGCCAGCAGTGAAGCGCTTACCTATGGCTACACCTTC	CASSEALTYGYTF
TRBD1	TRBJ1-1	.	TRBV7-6	TGTGCCAGCAGGACCACAGGGGTCACTGAAGCTTTCTTT	CASRTTGVTEAFF
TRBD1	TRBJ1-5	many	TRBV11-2	TGTGCCAGCAGCCACGGACAGGAACAGCCCCAGCATTTT	CASSHGQEQPQHF
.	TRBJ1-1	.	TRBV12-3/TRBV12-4	TGTGCCAGCAGGCGGGACGAAACTGAAGCTTTCTTT	CASRRDETEAFF
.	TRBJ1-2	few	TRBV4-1	TGCGCCAGCAGCCGGGACGCAGACGGGTATGGCTACACCTTC	CASSRDADGYGYTF
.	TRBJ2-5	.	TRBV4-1	TGCGCCAGCAGCCAAGTGAATCAAGAGACCCAGTACTTC	CASSQVNQETQYF
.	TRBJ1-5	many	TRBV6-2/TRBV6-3	TGTGCCAGCAGTTACGGGGCGGGAGCGGGCAATCAGCCCCAGCATTTT	CASSYGAGAGNQPQHF
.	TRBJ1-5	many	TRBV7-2	TGTGCCAGCAGACCAACAAGGAATAGCAATCAGCCCCAGCATTTT	CASRPTRNSNQPQHF
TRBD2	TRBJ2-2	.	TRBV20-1	TGCAGTGCCAAGGGGCTAGCGGGAGTGAACACCGGGGAGCTGTTTTTT	CSAKGLAGVNTGELFF
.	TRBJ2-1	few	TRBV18	TGTGCCAGCTCGGATGGACAGTACAATGAGCAGTTCTTC	CASSDGQYNEQFF
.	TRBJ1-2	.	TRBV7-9	TGTGCCAGCAGCGGAGACGGGAGAGAGGGTGGCTACACCTTC	CASSGDGREGGYTF
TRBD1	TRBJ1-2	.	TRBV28	TGTGCCAGCGAGGCCCCCCGGACAGGGGTTGAGGATGGCTACACCTTC	CASEAPRTGVEDGYTF
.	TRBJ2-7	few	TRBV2	TGTGCCAGCGAGGTAGGCGGACTGATGGAGTACTTC	CASEVGGLMEYF
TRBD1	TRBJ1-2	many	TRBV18	TGTGCCAGCTCAACGGGGACAGAGATCTATGGCTACACCTTC	CASSTGTEIYGYTF
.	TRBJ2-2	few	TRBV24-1	TGTGCCACCAGTGACTCTGGGAAAGGTAGCACCGGGGAGCTGTTTTTT	CATSDSGKGSTGELFF
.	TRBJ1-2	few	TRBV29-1	TGCAGCGTTGATGGCGGGGTCCGCTATGGCTACACCTTC	CSVDGGVRYGYTF
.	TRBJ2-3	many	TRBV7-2	TGTGCCAGCAGCTTAGATCTCCCCGGGGCAGATACGCAGTATTTT	CASSLDLPGADTQYF
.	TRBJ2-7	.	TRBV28	TGTGCCAGCAGTCCTCCTGGACTGCACTACGAGCAGTACTTC	CASSPPGLHYEQYF
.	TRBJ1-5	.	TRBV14	TGTGCCAGCAGCCAAACGGCCCAGGGGCCCCAGCATTTT	CASSQTAQGPQHF
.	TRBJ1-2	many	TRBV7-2	TGTGCCAGCAGCTTAGCCGGCACTGGGTCCCCGGCCTTC	CASSLAGTGSPAF
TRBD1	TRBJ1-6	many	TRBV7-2	TGTGCCAGCAGCGCCGACAGGGTTTGGAATTCACCCCTCCACTTT	CASSADRVWNSPLHF
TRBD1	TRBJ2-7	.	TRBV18	TGTGCCAGCTCACCACGGACAGGGGGCTCCTACGAGCAGTACTTC	CASSPRTGGSYEQYF
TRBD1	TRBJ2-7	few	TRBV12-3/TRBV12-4	TGTGCCAGCAGTTCCCGGGACAGATACACCTACGAGCAGTACTTC	CASSSRDRYTYEQYF
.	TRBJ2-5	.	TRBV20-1	TGCAGTGCTTCTACATCGGACGACTACCAAGAGACCCAGTACTTC	CSASTSDDYQETQYF
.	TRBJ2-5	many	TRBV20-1	TGCAGTGCTTCAACTAGGGGAGAGACCCAGTACTTC	CSASTRGETQYF
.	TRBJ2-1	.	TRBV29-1	TGCAGCGTTCAAACTAGCCACTACAATGAGCAGTTCTTC	CSVQTSHYNEQFF
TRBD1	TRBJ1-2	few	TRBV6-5	TGTGCCAGCAGTTTCAGACAGGGGTATGGCTACACCTTC	CASSFRQGYGYTF
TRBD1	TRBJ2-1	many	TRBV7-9	TGTGCCAGCAGCTCCGGACAGGGAGTCTACAATGAGCAGTTCTTC	CASSSGQGVYNEQFF
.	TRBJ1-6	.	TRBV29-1	TGCAGCGTTGCGGCAGGGCGAGGGTCACCCCTCCACTTT	CSVAAGRGSPLHF
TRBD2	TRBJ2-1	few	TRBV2	TGTGCCAGCAGTGAAGCCTTCCATCTTAGCGGGGGGGTCTACAATGAGCAGTTCTTC	CASSEAFHLSGGVYNEQFF
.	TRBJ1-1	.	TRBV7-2	TGTGCCAGCGGCTGGGGTACTGAAGCTTTCTTT	CASGWGTEAFF
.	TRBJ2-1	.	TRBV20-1	TGCAGTGCTAGGTCAATAACTAGGCCAGATTATAATGAGCAGTTCTTC	CSARSITRPDYNEQFF
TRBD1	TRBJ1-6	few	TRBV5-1	TGCGCCAGCAGCGCCGGGGACAGGGGCGGCTCACCCCTCCACTTT	CASSAGDRGGSPLHF
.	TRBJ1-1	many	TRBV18	TGTGCCAGCTCACCACAGGGATCCCCCACTGAAGCTTTCTTT	CASSPQGSPTEAFF
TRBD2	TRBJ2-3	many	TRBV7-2	TGTGCCAGCAGCTTAGGGGCTAGCGGGAGAACAGATACGCAGTATTTT	CASSLGASGRTDTQYF
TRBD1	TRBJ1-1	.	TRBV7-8	TGTGCCAGCACCCCGACGGAGGGGGCGAACACTGAAGCTTTCTTT	CASTPTEGANTEAFF
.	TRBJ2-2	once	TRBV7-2	TGTGCCAGCAGCCGTCCGGGGATGATAGGGGGCACCGGGGAGCTGTTTTTT	CASSRPGMIGGTGELFF
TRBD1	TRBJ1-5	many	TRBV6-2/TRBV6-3	TGTGCCAGCAGACGACGGACAGGGGGATTAAAGCCCCAGCATTTT	CASRRRTGGLKPQHF